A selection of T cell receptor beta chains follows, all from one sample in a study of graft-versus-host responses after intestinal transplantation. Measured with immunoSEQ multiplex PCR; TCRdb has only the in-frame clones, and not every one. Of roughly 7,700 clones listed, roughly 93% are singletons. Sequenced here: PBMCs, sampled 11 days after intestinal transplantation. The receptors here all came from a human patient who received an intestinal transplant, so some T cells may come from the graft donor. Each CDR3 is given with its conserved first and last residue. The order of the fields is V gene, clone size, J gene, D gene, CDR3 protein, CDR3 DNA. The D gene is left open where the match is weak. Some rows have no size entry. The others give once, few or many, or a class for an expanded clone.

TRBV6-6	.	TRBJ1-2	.	CASRSKGVYGYTF	TGTGCCAGCAGATCGAAGGGGGTTTATGGCTACACCTTC
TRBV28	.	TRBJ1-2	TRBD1	CASSPPPGQTIPVPYGYTF	TGTGCCAGCAGTCCCCCCCCGGGACAGACGATCCCCGTCCCATATGGCTACACCTTC
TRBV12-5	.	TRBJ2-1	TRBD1	CASGLFPGVTGGAYNEQFF	TGTGCTAGTGGTTTGTTCCCGGGAGTAACAGGGGGAGCGTACAATGAGCAGTTCTTC
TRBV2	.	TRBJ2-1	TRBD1	CASSFLPGQGANEQFF	TGTGCCAGCAGTTTTCTCCCGGGACAGGGGGCAAATGAGCAGTTCTTC
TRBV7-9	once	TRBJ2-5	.	CASRPPGGGETQYF	TGTGCCAGCAGACCCCCGGGCGGCGGGGAGACCCAGTACTTC
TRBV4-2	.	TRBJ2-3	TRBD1	CASSQAPGQGADTQYF	TGTGCCAGCAGCCAAGCCCCGGGACAGGGGGCAGATACGCAGTATTTT
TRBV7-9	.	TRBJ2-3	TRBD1	CASSHLGGETHTDTQYF	TGTGCCAGCAGTCACCTAGGGGGCGAAACGCACACAGATACGCAGTATTTT
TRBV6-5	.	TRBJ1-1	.	CASSYYPGERTEAFF	TGTGCCAGCAGTTACTACCCGGGAGAGAGGACTGAAGCTTTCTTT
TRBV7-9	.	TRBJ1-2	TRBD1	CASSPGTVYGYTF	TGTGCCAGCAGCCCCGGGACAGTCTATGGCTACACCTTC
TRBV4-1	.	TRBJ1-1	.	CASSLHRLNTEAFF	TGCGCCAGCAGTCTTCACAGGCTGAACACTGAAGCTTTCTTT
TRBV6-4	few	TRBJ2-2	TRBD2	CASSEGGPGELFF	TGTGCCAGCAGTGAGGGAGGGCCCGGGGAGCTGTTTTTT
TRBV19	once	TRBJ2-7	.	CASSHRGRRDSYEQYF	TGTGCCAGTAGCCATCGTGGCCGCAGGGACTCCTACGAGCAGTACTTC
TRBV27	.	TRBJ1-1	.	CASSSANFGQLNTEAFF	TGTGCCAGCAGTTCAGCGAATTTCGGACAGTTGAACACTGAAGCTTTCTTT
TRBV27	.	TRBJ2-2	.	CASSPGLSGELFF	TGTGCCAGCAGTCCAGGACTATCCGGGGAGCTGTTTTTT
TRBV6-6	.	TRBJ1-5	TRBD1	CASSYQTGWSNQPQHF	TGTGCCAGCAGTTACCAGACAGGGTGGAGCAATCAGCCCCAGCATTTT
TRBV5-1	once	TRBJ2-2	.	CASSLGQSGELFF	TGCGCCAGCAGCTTGGGGCAGTCCGGGGAGCTGTTTTTT
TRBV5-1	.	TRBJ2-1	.	CASSLALAVIGNEQFF	TGCGCCAGCAGCTTGGCCTTGGCTGTCATTGGCAATGAGCAGTTCTTC
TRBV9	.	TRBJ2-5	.	CASSVSLREGETQYF	TGTGCCAGCAGCGTATCTCTCAGGGAAGGTGAGACCCAGTACTTC
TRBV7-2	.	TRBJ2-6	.	CASSEGFRDEQSRANVLTF	TGTGCCAGCAGCGAGGGCTTCAGAGACGAACAAAGTCGGGCCAACGTCCTGACTTTC
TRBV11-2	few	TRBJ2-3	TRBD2	CASSLGRAGGVTDTQYF	TGTGCCAGCAGCTTGGGTCGCGCGGGAGGGGTCACAGATACGCAGTATTTT
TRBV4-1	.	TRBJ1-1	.	CASSHQTDTEAFF	TGCGCCAGCAGCCATCAAACAGACACTGAAGCTTTCTTT
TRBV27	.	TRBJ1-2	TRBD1	CASAKTGAVPSSNYGYTF	TGTGCCAGCGCAAAAACAGGGGCTGTCCCCTCTTCCAACTATGGCTACACCTTC
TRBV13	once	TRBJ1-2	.	CASSLGSRVNPNLLYGYTF	TGTGCCAGCAGCTTAGGCTCCCGGGTGAACCCCAACCTTCTCTATGGCTACACCTTC
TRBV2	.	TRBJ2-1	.	CASREPNPEINEQFF	TGTGCCAGCAGAGAACCGAACCCTGAGATAAATGAGCAGTTCTTC
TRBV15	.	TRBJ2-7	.	CATSRATGNPYEQYF	TGTGCCACCAGCAGAGCCACAGGAAACCCCTACGAGCAGTACTTC
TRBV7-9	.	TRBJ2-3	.	CASSNPEADTQYF	TGTGCCAGCAGCAACCCAGAAGCAGATACGCAGTATTTT
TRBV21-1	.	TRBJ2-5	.	CASSETLGREETQYF	TGTGCCAGCAGCGAAACCCTGGGCAGGGAAGAGACCCAGTACTTC
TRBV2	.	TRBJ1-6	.	CASSLSGPDSPLHF	TGTGCCAGCAGTTTGTCAGGGCCCGATTCACCCCTCCACTTT
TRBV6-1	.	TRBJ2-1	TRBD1	CASSAGTGGGNEQFF	TGTGCCAGCAGTGCCGGGACAGGGGGTGGCAATGAGCAGTTCTTC
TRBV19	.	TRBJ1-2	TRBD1	CASSIVAGGASYGYTF	TGTGCCAGTAGTATAGTGGCAGGGGGTGCCTCATATGGCTACACCTTC
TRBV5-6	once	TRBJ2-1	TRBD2	CASSSKREPYNEQFF	TGTGCCAGCAGCTCCAAGCGGGAGCCCTACAATGAGCAGTTCTTC
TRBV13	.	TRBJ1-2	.	CASSLEGRNYGYTF	TGTGCCAGCAGCTTAGAGGGGAGGAACTATGGCTACACCTTC
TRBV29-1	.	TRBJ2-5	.	CSVLAGRTQYF	TGCAGCGTTTTGGCCGGGAGGACCCAGTACTTC
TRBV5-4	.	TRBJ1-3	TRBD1	CASSPTGSGNTIYF	TGTGCCAGCAGCCCGACAGGGTCTGGAAACACCATATATTTT
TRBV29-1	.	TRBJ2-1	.	CSVLASLYNEQFF	TGCAGCGTTCTAGCGAGCCTTTACAATGAGCAGTTCTTC
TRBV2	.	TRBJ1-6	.	CASSVIQSNSPLHF	TGTGCCAGCAGTGTCATACAGAGTAATTCACCCCTCCACTTT
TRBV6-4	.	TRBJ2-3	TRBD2	CASSERGGTDTQYF	TGTGCCAGCAGTGAGCGGGGGGGCACAGATACGCAGTATTTT
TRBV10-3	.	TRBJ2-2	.	CAISGTGPDTGELFF	TGTGCCATCAGTGGTACAGGGCCCGACACCGGGGAGCTGTTTTTT
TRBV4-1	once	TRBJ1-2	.	CASSQGEFYGYTF	TGCGCCAGCAGCCAAGGAGAGTTCTATGGCTACACCTTC
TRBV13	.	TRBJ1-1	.	CASSGGASNTEAFF	TGTGCCAGCAGCGGGGGGGCATCGAACACTGAAGCTTTCTTT
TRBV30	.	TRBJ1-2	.	CAWSVGAGGAGYTF	TGTGCCTGGAGTGTGGGGGCTGGGGGGGCGGGCTACACCTTC
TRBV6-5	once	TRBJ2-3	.	CASSLAAADTQYF	TGTGCCAGCAGTTTAGCGGCTGCGGATACGCAGTATTTT
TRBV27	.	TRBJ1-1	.	CASSLDQMTEAFF	TGTGCCAGCAGTTTAGATCAGATGACTGAAGCTTTCTTT
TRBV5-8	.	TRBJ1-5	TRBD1	CASSFFLPGQGFKGNQPQHF	TGTGCCAGCAGCTTTTTCCTCCCGGGACAGGGGTTTAAGGGCAATCAGCCCCAGCATTTT
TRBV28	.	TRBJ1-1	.	CASSRAVEAFF	TGTGCCAGCAGCAGGGCTGTTGAAGCTTTCTTT
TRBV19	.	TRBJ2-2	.	CASRTWRGPDTGELFF	TGTGCCAGTAGGACATGGAGGGGGCCCGACACCGGGGAGCTGTTTTTT
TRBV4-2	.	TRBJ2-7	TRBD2	CASSQEGAGGPHEQYF	TGTGCCAGCAGCCAAGAGGGGGCGGGGGGGCCCCACGAGCAGTACTTC
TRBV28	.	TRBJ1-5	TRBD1	CASRGQGRINQPQHF	TGTGCCAGCAGAGGACAGGGGCGGATTAATCAGCCCCAGCATTTT
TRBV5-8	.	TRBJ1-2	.	CASSLGQGGANYGYTF	TGTGCCAGCAGCTTGGGTCAGGGAGGCGCTAACTATGGCTACACCTTC
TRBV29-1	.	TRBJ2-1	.	CSVPVAGARNEQFF	TGCAGCGTCCCCGTGGCGGGGGCCCGCAATGAGCAGTTCTTC
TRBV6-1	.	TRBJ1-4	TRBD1	CASSEGQGNEKLFF	TGTGCCAGCAGTGAGGGACAGGGTAATGAAAAACTGTTTTTT
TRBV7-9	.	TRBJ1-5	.	CASSTGGGSQPQHF	TGTGCCAGCAGCACGGGGGGGGGCTCGCAGCCCCAGCATTTT